This record covers a single T cell receptor beta chain. CDR1 MNHEY and CDR2 SVGAGI come from the germline V gene. This CDR3 is 13 amino acids long. V dropped 10 bases and J dropped 4 bases, with 13 bases sitting between them. Patients of the Seattle cohort, enrolled during active infection, were followed longitudinally. This sample stems from a study of blood T cell repertoires in COVID-19. Overall study context: Spain, Italy and the United States supplied samples that represented acute and convalescent COVID-19. T cells, B-cell-depleted T cells, or PBMCs provided the cDNA or gDNA that served as material.

Authors' methods: Estimates of nucleated cell counts were drawn from the amplification of reference gene primers. Here immunoSEQ multiplex PCR was the method, and the copy in TCRdb shows in-frame clones only, minus some. Clonal size and the V and J genes are those of that table, whereas D and trimming came from the DNA. The sample has more than 250,000 clones; about 91% are singletons. The sequence was obtained from a woman aged 25 to 39 with COVID-19, enrolled during active disease. Specimen: peripheral blood. The chain links TRBV6-5 to TRBJ2-2, with D possibly being TRBD1 (6 bases). The CDR3 is CATRQVVTGELFF. The CDR3 DNA reads as TGTGCCACTAGACAGGTGGTCACCGGGGAGCTGTTTTTT.